Shown below are 3 T cell receptor beta chains from a single sample sequenced in a study of shared clonotypes between healthy human individuals. The table came from immunoSEQ multiplex PCR; TCRdb's copy has only in-frame clones and leaves some out. In the table there are around 1.4 million clones, 97% to 99% of which are singletons. Sequencing used naive CD4+ T cells sorted from blood. Subset reported: CD45RA+ positively selected. These receptors were taken from a man younger than 45 in good health.

Regarding this clone: Other DNA sequences in the same sample also yield this CDR3. The V call is TRBV15, the J call TRBJ2-5; D gene unclear. The V end was cut by 0 bases, the J end by 2 bases, with 4 bases between. This CDR3 contains 13 residues. The germline CDR1 and CDR2 sequences are LNHNV and YYDKDF (reference sequence). The CDR3 spells CATSRDLQETQYF. The DNA for the CDR3 is TGTGCCACCAGCAGAGATCTGCAAGAGACCCAGTACTTC.

The chain uses TRBV1 and TRBJ1-1; the table's D call, TRBD1, has no DNA check behind it. TRBV1 is a pseudogene locus. The CDR3 covers 16 residues. The CDR3 reads CTSSPIQQGWNTEAFF. The CDR3 region has the DNA TGCACCAGCAGCCCAATCCAGCAGGGTTGGAACACTGAAGCTTTCTTT.

The chain joins TRBV18 to TRBJ1-2, with 12 bases aligning to TRBD1. After removal of 5 bases from V and 4 bases from J, the junction contained 8 bases not matched to a gene. Germline lookup yields CDR1 KGHSH and CDR2 LQKENI. This CDR3 has 16 amino acids. CDR3 sequence: CASSNLGQGAAYGYTF. CDR3 coding DNA: TGTGCCAGCTCAAACCTGGGACAGGGGGCAGCCTATGGCTACACCTTC.